This TCR beta chain originates from a study of blood T cell repertoires in COVID-19. Study at large: Samples representing acute and convalescent COVID-19 were sourced from the United States, Italy and Spain. T cells, B-cell-depleted T cells, or PBMCs supplied cDNA or gDNA.

In the original analysis: Nucleated cell counts were estimated from reference gene primer amplification. Assay: immunoSEQ multiplex PCR; the TCRdb copy retains only in-frame clones and omits some. Clonal size and the V and J genes are those of that table, whereas D and trimming came from the DNA. The sample shows some 350,000 clones, about 89% of them seen only once. The sample was peripheral blood. The clonotype comes from a woman in her thirties with COVID-19, enrolled during active disease.

CDR3 loop: CASSPGPLGGGARETQYF. In DNA, the CDR3 is TGTGCCAGCAGCCCAGGGCCTTTGGGCGGGGGGGCACGAGAGACCCAGTACTTC. The chain is built from TRBV7-2 and TRBJ2-5, with 9 bases that match TRBD2. Losses at the gene ends were 5 bases for V and 4 bases for J; bases not matched to a gene: 17. Germline lookup yields CDR1 SGHTA and CDR2 FQGNSA. This CDR3 has 18 residues.